The entry below gives a single TCR beta chain sequence along with its context. Using immunoSEQ multiplex PCR, the repertoire was profiled, and TCRdb retains in-frame clones only, with some absent. The sample has roughly 130,000 clones; around 87% are singletons. These data originate in a study of T cell responses to AZD1222 COVID-19 vaccine. Germline loops: CDR1 LNHDA, CDR2 SQIVND (reference sequence). The CDR3 covers 19 residues. Between the trimmed V and J ends, which lost 3 bases and 0 bases, there was a span of 18 bases. The sequence was collected from an adult in good health. Sequences were derived from peripheral blood, sampled on day 0 of AZD1222 vaccination. The genes are TRBV19 and TRBJ1-6; D is unresolved. CDR3 loop: CASSMRTAEISSYNSPLHF. CDR3 DNA sequence: TGTGCCAGTAGTATGAGGACCGCGGAGATAAGCTCCTATAATTCACCCCTCCACTTT.